The table lists the clone carrying this T cell receptor (beta chain) with a few counts. TCRdb fed the RT-PCR reads into MiXCR, producing one record per CDR3 protein. The sample has 650,000 to 800,000 distinct CDR3 sequences; around a sixth are singletons. The source of the sample is a study of response to subunit inactivated influenza vaccine. The germline gives CDR1 DFQATT, CDR2 SNEGSKA (reference sequence). V was clipped by 3 bases and J by 11 bases, with 10 bases between them. There are 11 residues in the CDR3. The genes are TRBV20-1 and TRBJ1-4; maybe TRBD1 (5 bases). The sample here was PBMCs from blood, taken less than 6 days after vaccination. The clonotype originates from a man aged 45-60 years who received an inactivated influenza vaccine. Written as DNA, the CDR3 is TGCAGTGCTAGGGAGGGGAAGAAACTGTTTTTT. Its protein is CSAREGKKLFF.